This TCR beta chain was observed in a study of cytomegalovirus exposure and HLA in healthy donors. General study points: An analysis done earlier found most TCR beta V segments productive about 87% or about 30% of the time. The authors confirmed in vitro that a few CMV-associated chains were specific for CMV antigens. A later look showed TCR association rates differing by HLA locus, highest for DRB1 and lowest for HLA-C.

As concerns this clone: Antigen: not known.

With 60 Vbeta and 13 Jbeta primers, the PCR was carried out. Measured with immunoSEQ multiplex PCR; TCRdb has only the in-frame clones, and not every one. Counted here are 100,000 to 150,000 clones, about four fifths occurring once; the ten biggest clones make up roughly 13%. The CDR3 length is 13 residues. Per the germline V gene, CDR1 is MNHEY and CDR2 is SVGAGI. V shed 11 bases and J shed 2 bases, with 16 bases lying between them. The sample was PBMCs. This receptor was obtained from a woman in her sixties or seventies in good health and CMV-seropositive. The chain couples TRBV6-5 to TRBJ2-7; D is uncertain. CDR3 in DNA: TGTGCCGTGACTCGACCCAGCCCCTACGAGCAGTACTTC. It translates to CAVTRPSPYEQYF.